This entry is about one TCR beta chain. It lacks a known antigen. The sample holds no much larger clone one base away, and base qualities are not on file. Other DNA variants within this sample encode the same CDR3. These data belong to a study of T cell responses to AZD1222 COVID-19 vaccine (dated by TCRdb to the early 2020s). Regarding the study in general: Because spike-specific TCR depth and breadth did not differ between the two schedules, AZD1222 recipients who got a second dose at roughly 4 weeks were pooled with those who got a second dose at roughly 12 weeks. TCR sequencing was performed for roughly 240 trial participants, of whom some 200 were given two doses of AZD1222 and around 25 were given two doses of MenACWY control vaccine. Trial participants were enrolled by age into 18-55, 56-69 and 70-plus year subgroups, with about 150, 27 and 61 TCR-sequenced participants respectively. Here is what the overall study found, with its caveats: Participants were mostly white British and included more females than males, and it was suggested by the authors that clonal diversity may have been underestimated. Conclusions about previously exposed vaccinees are limited because only five or six AZD1222 recipients were SARS-CoV-2 seropositive at baseline. Because no samples from the day 14 peak response were available, repertoires could be characterized only after the peak T cell response. Reportedly, almost half of the unique spike-specific TCRs recognized epitopes lying outside the regions that are mutated in the B.1.351 and B.1.1.7 variants. In the small 56-69-year group, the increase in depth fell short of significance, most likely because of low power. Vaccine-associated CD4 TCRs spanned the whole spike protein, with dominant responses in regions 160-218 and 743-854. A significant rise in spike-specific TCR breadth and depth was observed after two AZD1222 doses relative to day 0 and relative to MenACWY recipients.

The sample's time point, from its label and the paper: baseline before first vaccination. Vaccinee samples came from UK trials COV001 and COV002, including a single-blind randomized controlled phase 2/3 trial of AZD1222 (ChAdOx1 nCoV-19) in healthy adults. Trial participant PBMC samples were collected at day 0 and day 28 after the second dose for TCRbeta chain sequencing. The CDR3 regions of human TCRbeta chains were analyzed by immunosequencing. Under the source paper's analysis protocol: Repertoire TCRs were checked for matches against a reference library of SARS-CoV-2-specific TCRs that had been generated using the MIRA antigen-specificity platform. Breadth meant the fraction of unique TCRs that were SARS-CoV-2-associated, whereas depth meant the fraction of total T cells that were SARS-CoV-2-associated. Using the MIRA data, each spike-specific TCR was assigned both to the spike region to which the TCR was reactive and to a CD4 or CD8 class. Log10-transformed breadth and depth values were compared by one-way ANOVA with Sidak's multiple comparisons tests. In TCRdb, the immuneACCESS table is reduced to in-frame sequences with V and J assigned. These tables do not hold every clone; where another copy was compared, an unresolved V gene accounts for under half, and the others remain unexplained. V and J calls and clone size are those listed in that table; D and trimming were worked out from the DNA. Counted in this sample were around 200,000 clones; around 88% of them appeared once. The ten top clones hold approximately 7.7% of the sample.

Relative to germline, V is missing 0 bases and J is missing 2 bases, with 3 bases of the junction outside any gene match. The cysteine opens and the phenylalanine closes a CDR3 of 16 amino acids. Left in the record is the CDR3 DNA by itself, 48 bases read in frame from the first base. Via the germline V gene, CDR1 is SGHVS and CDR2 FQNEAQ. The sample was peripheral blood, taken on day 0 of AZD1222 vaccination. The rearranged chain carries TRBV7-8 and TRBJ2-7; TRBD2 fits 11 bases in the junction. This sequence was found in an adult in good health. The CDR3 amino acid sequence is: CASSLAPSGGTYEQYF. The sequence in DNA is TGTGCCAGCAGCTTAGCCCCTAGCGGGGGGACCTACGAGCAGTACTTC.